This T cell receptor (beta chain) was identified during a study of breast tumors, draining lymph nodes, adjacent tissues. Germline V gene data show CDR1 as SQVTM and CDR2 as ANQGSEA. Trimming took 0 bases from V and 4 from J, leaving 12 bases between them. The CDR3 is 14 amino acids. Samples came from axillary lymph nodes draining the breast cancer. TCRdb processed the multiplex PCR reads anew with MiXCR; each CDR3 protein has one entry. The repertoire holds some 97,000 distinct CDR3 sequences, with 21% as singletons. There are many counts of this clonotype. V usage is TRBV29-1 and J usage is TRBJ1-2; D unclear. The receptor comes from a female donor with breast cancer. Some clones in this sample may be carry-over from other donors' samples. The sample was axillary lymph node tissue. Written as DNA, the CDR3 is TGCAGCGTTGAAGAAGTCGCCAGGTCCTATGGCTACACCTTC. It codes for CSVEEVARSYGYTF.